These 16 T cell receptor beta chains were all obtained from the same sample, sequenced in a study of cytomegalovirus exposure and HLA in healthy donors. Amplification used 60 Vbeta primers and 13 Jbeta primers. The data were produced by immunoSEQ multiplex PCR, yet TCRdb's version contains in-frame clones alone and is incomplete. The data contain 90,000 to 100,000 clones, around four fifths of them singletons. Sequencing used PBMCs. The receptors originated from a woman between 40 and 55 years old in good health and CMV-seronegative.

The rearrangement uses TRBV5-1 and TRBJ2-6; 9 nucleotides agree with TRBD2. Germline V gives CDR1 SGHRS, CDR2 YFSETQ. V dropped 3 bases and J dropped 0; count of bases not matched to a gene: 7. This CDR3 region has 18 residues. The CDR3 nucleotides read TGCGCCAGCAGCTCTTCACTAGCGGGTCCCTCTGGGGCCAACGTCCTGACTTTC. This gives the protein CASSSSLAGPSGANVLTF.

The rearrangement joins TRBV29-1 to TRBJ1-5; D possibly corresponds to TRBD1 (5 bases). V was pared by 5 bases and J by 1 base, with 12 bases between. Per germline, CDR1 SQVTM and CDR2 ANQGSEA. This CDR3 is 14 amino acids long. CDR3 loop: CSVRAGGSNQPQHF. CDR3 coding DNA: TGCAGCGTTAGGGCGGGGGGAAGCAATCAGCCCCAGCATTTT. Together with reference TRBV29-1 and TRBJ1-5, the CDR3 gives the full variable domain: SAVISQKPSRDICQRGTSLTIQCQVDSQVTMMFWYRQQPGQSLTLIATANQGSEATYESGFVIDKFPISRPNLTFSTLTVSNMSPEDSSIYLCSVRAGGSNQPQHFGDGTRLSIL.

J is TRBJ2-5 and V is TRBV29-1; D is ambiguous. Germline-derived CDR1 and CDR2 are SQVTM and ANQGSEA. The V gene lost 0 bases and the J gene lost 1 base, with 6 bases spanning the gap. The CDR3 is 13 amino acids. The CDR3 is CSVEDSPQETQYF. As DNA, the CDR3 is TGCAGCGTTGAAGATAGCCCCCAAGAGACCCAGTACTTC.

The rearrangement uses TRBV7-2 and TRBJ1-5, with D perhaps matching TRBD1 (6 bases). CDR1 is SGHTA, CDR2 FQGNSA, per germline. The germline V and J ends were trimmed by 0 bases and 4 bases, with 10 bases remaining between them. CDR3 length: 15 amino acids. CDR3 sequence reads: CASSLARGLNQPQHF. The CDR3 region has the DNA TGTGCCAGCAGCTTAGCCAGGGGACTAAATCAGCCCCAGCATTTT. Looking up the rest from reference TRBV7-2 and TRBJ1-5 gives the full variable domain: GAGVSQSPSNKVTEKGKDVELRCDPISGHTALYWYRQSLGQGLEFLIYFQGNSAPDKSGLPSDRFSAERTGGSVSTLTIQRTQQEDSAVYLCASSLARGLNQPQHFGDGTRLSIL.

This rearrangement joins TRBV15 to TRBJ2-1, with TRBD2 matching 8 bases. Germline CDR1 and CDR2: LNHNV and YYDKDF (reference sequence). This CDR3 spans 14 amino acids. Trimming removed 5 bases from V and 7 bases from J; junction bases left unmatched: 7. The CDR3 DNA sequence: TGTGCCACCAGCTCACCGGGACTAGTTAATGAGCAGTTCTTC. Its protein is CATSSPGLVNEQFF.

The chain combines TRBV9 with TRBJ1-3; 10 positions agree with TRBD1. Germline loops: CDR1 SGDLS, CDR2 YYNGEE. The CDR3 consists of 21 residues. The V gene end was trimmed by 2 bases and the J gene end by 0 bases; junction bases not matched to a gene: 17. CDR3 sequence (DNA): TGTGCCAGCAGCGTCGCCCCGGCGGACAGGGGGTTTCTGAGCTCTGGAAACACCATATATTTT. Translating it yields CASSVAPADRGFLSSGNTIYF.

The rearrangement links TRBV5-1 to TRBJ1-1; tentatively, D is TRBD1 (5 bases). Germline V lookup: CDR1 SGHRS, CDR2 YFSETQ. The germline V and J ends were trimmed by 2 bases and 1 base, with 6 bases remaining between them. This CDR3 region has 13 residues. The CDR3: CASSFDRNTEAFF. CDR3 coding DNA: TGCGCCAGCAGCTTTGACAGGAACACTGAAGCTTTCTTT.

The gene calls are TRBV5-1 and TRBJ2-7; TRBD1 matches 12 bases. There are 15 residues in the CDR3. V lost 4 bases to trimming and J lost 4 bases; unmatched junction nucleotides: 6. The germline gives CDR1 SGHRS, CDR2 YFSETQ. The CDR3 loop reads CASSRGTGGFYEQYF. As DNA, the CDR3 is TGCGCCAGCAGCCGAGGGACAGGGGGCTTTTACGAGCAGTACTTC.

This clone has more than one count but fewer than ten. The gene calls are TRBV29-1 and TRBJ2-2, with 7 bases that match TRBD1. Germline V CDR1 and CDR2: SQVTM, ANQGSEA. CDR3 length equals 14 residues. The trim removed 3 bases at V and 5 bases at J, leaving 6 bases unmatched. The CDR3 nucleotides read TGCAGCGTTGACCGGAACAGGGGAACCGGGGAGCTGTTTTTT. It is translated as CSVDRNRGTGELFF.

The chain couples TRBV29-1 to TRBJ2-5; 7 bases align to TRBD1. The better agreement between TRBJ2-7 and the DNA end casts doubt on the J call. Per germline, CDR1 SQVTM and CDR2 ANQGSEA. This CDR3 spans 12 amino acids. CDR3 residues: CSVYRGSYEQYF. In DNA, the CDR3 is TGCAGCGTGTACAGGGGATCCTACGAGCAGTACTTC.

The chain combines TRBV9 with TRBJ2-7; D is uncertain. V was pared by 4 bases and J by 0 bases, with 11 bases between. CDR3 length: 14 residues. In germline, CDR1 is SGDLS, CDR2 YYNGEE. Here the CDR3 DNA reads TGTGCCAGCAGCCCCAGCGCTCTCTCCTACGAGCAGTACTTC. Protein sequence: CASSPSALSYEQYF. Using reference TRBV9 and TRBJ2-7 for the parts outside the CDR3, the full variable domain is DSGVTQTPKHLITATGQRVTLRCSPRSGDLSVYWYQQSLDQGLQFLIQYYNGEERAKGNILERFSAQQFPDLHSELNLSSLELGDSALYFCASSPSALSYEQYFGPGTRLTVT.

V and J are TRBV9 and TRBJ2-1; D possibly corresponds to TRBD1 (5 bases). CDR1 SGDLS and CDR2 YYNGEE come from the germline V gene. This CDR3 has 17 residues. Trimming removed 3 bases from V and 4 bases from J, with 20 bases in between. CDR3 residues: CASSASGISERYNEQFF. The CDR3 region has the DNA TGTGCCAGCAGCGCCTCAGGGATCTCTGAGAGATACAATGAGCAGTTCTTC. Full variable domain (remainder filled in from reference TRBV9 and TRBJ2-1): DSGVTQTPKHLITATGQRVTLRCSPRSGDLSVYWYQQSLDQGLQFLIQYYNGEERAKGNILERFSAQQFPDLHSELNLSSLELGDSALYFCASSASGISERYNEQFFGPGTRLTVL.

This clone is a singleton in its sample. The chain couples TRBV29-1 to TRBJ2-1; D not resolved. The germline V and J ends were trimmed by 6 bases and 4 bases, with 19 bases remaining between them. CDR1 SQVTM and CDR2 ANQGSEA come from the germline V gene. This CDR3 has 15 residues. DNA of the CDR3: TGCAGCGTCCTATTCCACTCTGCCTTTTACAATGAGCAGTTCTTC. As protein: CSVLFHSAFYNEQFF.

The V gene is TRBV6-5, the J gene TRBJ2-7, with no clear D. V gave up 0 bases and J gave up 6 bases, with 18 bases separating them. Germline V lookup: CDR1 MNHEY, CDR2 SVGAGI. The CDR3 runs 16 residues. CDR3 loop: CASSYSRISPWSEQYF. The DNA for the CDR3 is TGTGCCAGCAGTTACTCGAGGATCAGCCCTTGGAGCGAGCAGTACTTC.

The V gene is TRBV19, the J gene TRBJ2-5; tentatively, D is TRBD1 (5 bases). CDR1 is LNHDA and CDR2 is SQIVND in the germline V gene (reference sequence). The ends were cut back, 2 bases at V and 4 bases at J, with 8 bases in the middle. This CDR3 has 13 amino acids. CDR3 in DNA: TGTGCCAGTAGTATATCAGGGTCAGAGACCCAGTACTTC. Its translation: CASSISGSETQYF. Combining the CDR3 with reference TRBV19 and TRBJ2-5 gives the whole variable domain DGGITQSPKYLFRKEGQNVTLSCEQNLNHDAMYWYRQDPGQGLRLIYYSQIVNDFQKGDIAEGYSVSREKKESFPLTVTSAQKNPTAFYLCASSISGSETQYFGPGTRLLVL.

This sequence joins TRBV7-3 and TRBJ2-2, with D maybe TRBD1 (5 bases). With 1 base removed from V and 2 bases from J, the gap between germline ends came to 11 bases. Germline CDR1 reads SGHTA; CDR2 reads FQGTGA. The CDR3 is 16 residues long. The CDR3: CASSLISTANTGELFF. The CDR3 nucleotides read TGTGCCAGCAGCTTAATATCGACAGCCAACACCGGGGAGCTGTTTTTT.